The clone carrying this T cell receptor (beta chain) was observed once. Profiled with immunoSEQ multiplex PCR; TCRdb holds only in-frame clones, not every one. The data contain approximately 1.5 million clones, approximately 98% of them singletons. This entry belongs to a study of shared clonotypes between healthy human individuals. Trimming shortened V by 5 bases and J by 2 bases, and 13 bases separated the two germline ends. This CDR3 has 14 amino acids. Germline V gene data show CDR1 as MNHNS and CDR2 as SASEGT. This receptor was taken from a man under 40 in good health. The chain employs TRBV6-1 and TRBJ2-7, with D perhaps matching TRBD1 or TRBD2 (5 bases each). The sample was naive CD4+ T cells sorted from blood. Subset described: CD45RA+ positively selected. CDR3 coding DNA: TGTGCCAGCAGTTCGCAAAGAGGGGCCTACGAGCAGTACTTC. It specifies CASSSQRGAYEQYF.